One sample yielded the 28 T cell receptor beta chains listed below, sequenced in a study of response to subunit inactivated influenza vaccine (dated by TCRdb to the late 2010s). The method was RT-PCR. TCRdb lists the instrument as Illumina HiSeq 2500. TCRdb handled the public reads itself, with Q25 trimming in fastp and clone calling in MiXCR, and kept productive beta chains. Merged by CDR3 protein, the rows form single entries marked with the most common genes and DNA. Here the sample has 500,000 to 700,000 distinct CDR3 sequences; around 21% occur a single time. The top ten hold approximately 2.9% of the sample. The same data also contributed to another study, on T cells expressing NK-cell markers. Per the second study: TCR beta cDNA libraries were made by 5'RACE template switching that added a universal primer site and unique molecular identifiers.

Sequences were derived from CD4+ T cells sorted from PBMCs, sampled 11 to 12 days after vaccination. These receptors originate from a man aged 50 to 60 who received an inactivated influenza vaccine. Donor details come from another sample of the same person, matched by shared clones.

This clonotype was found a few times. The chain uses TRBV20-1 and TRBJ2-6; D may be TRBD1 (5 bases). Deletions cut 5 bases from V and 0 bases from J, with 11 bases between. Germline lookup yields CDR1 DFQATT and CDR2 SNEGSKA (reference sequence). This CDR3 has 15 residues. The CDR3 loop is CSAPLGHSGANVLTF. CDR3 sequence (DNA): TGCAGTGCTCCGCTCGGACACTCTGGGGCCAACGTCCTGACTTTC.

This chain joins TRBV6-2 or TRBV6-3 and TRBJ2-1; the D gene is possibly TRBD1 (5 bases). The germline V gene encodes CDR1 MNHEY and CDR2 SVGEGT. The CDR3 is 13 amino acids. Trimming took 9 bases from V and 9 from J, leaving 18 bases between them. The CDR3 DNA sequence: TGTGCCAGTAAAAAGGGGCCGCTGGGTGAGCAGTTCTTC. It yields the protein CASKKGPLGEQFF.

The chain recombines TRBV30 with TRBJ1-2, with D unresolved. V was clipped by 3 bases and J by 3 bases, with 8 bases between them. Germline values: CDR1 GTSNPN, CDR2 SVGIG (reference sequence). The CDR3 extends over 12 amino acids. CDR3 loop: CAWSSHYYGYTF. DNA of the CDR3: TGTGCCTGGAGCTCACACTACTATGGCTACACCTTC. Drawing the rest from reference TRBV30 and TRBJ1-2, the complete variable domain is SQTIHQWPATLVQPVGSPLSLECTVEGTSNPNLYWYRQAAGRGLQLLFYSVGIGQISSEVPQNLSASRPQDRQFILSSKKLLLSDSGFYLCAWSSHYYGYTFGSGTRLTVV.

The chain joins TRBV7-8 to TRBJ2-7; D is unclear. CDR1 is SGHVS, CDR2 FQNEAQ, per germline. Trimming took 7 bases from V and 0 from J, leaving 19 bases between them. The CDR3 covers 16 residues. CDR3 in amino acids: CASTPKVGPFSYEQYF. Written as DNA, the CDR3 is TGTGCCAGCACCCCTAAGGTCGGTCCCTTCTCCTACGAGCAGTACTTC.

The chain combines TRBV15 with TRBJ2-1; D gene uncertain. This CDR3 region has 12 residues. With 4 bases removed from V and 9 bases from J, the gap between germline ends came to 10 bases. In germline, CDR1 is LNHNV, CDR2 YYDKDF (reference sequence). CDR3 residues: CATSIGRSEQFF. The DNA of the CDR3 is TGTGCCACCAGCATCGGAAGGTCTGAGCAGTTCTTC.

This clonotype was counted between two and nine times. The genes are TRBV7-8 and TRBJ1-5; D is possibly TRBD1 (5 bases). Germline V gene sequence: CDR1 SGHVS, CDR2 FQNEAQ. V gave up 5 bases and J gave up 4 bases, with 21 bases separating them. The CDR3 runs 17 residues. The CDR3 DNA reads TGTGCCAGCAGCCCCCCATTTGGGAGGGACGGAAATCAGCCCCAGCATTTT. Amino acid sequence: CASSPPFGRDGNQPQHF.

In its sample, this clonotype was seen a few times. The chain uses TRBV3-1 and TRBJ1-2, with D possibly being TRBD1 (6 bases). Germline V gives CDR1 LGHDT, CDR2 YNNKEL (reference sequence). Trimming removed 3 bases at V and 8 bases at J, with 31 bases between. The CDR3 covers 19 residues. The CDR3 is CASSQEILPRPGQTDGYTF. CDR3 DNA sequence: TGTGCCAGCAGCCAGGAAATACTTCCAAGACCGGGACAAACAGACGGCTACACCTTC.

The table lists this clonotype with a few counts. The genes are TRBV5-1 and TRBJ1-2, with unresolved D. CDR1 SGHRS and CDR2 YFSETQ come from the germline V gene. The length of the CDR3 is 13 residues. V lost 4 bases to trimming and J lost 2 bases, with 9 bases between them. The CDR3 sequence is CASSQDWNYGYTF. CDR3 DNA sequence: TGCGCCAGCAGCCAGGACTGGAACTATGGCTACACCTTC.

This clonotype was counted between two and nine times. V is TRBV4-1 and J is TRBJ1-4; 9 nucleotides align to TRBD1. The CDR3 covers 16 residues. Losses at the gene ends were 4 bases for V and 2 bases for J; bases not matched to a gene: 5. Germline CDR1 is MGHRA and CDR2 is YSYEKL. The CDR3 region is CASSLRDRVTNEKLFF. The CDR3 bases are TGCGCCAGCAGCCTGAGGGACAGGGTTACTAATGAAAAACTGTTTTTT.

This clonotype was seen only a few times. The chain employs TRBV10-3 and TRBJ1-1; D uncertain. V lost 8 bases and J lost 2, with 12 bases in between. CDR1 is ENHRY, CDR2 SYGVKD, per germline. This CDR3 is built from 13 residues. CDR3 sequence (DNA): TGTGCCATCCAGACGGACTTAAACACTGAAGCTTTCTTT. Translating it yields CAIQTDLNTEAFF.

This clonotype has only a few counts. One junction end disagrees with the germline gene, perhaps due to a read error. This chain's CDR3 is CASRGIAGDPLIF. CDR3 sequence (DNA): TGTGCCAGCAGGGGGATAGCGGGGGACCCTCTTATCTTC. This sequence joins TRBV6-4 and TRBJ2-1, with 9 bases identical to TRBD2. This CDR3 is 13 amino acids long. The germline V gene has CDR1 MRHNA and CDR2 SNTAGT.

The V call is TRBV14, the J call TRBJ1-2; D ambiguous. This CDR3 contains 14 residues. CDR1 and CDR2 from the germline V gene are SGHDN and FVKESK. Trimming left V 1 base short and J 7 bases short, with 13 bases between. The CDR3 spells CASSQVETVGGYTF. Written as DNA, the CDR3 is TGTGCCAGCAGCCAAGTGGAGACTGTAGGTGGCTACACCTTC.

The chain links TRBV5-1 to TRBJ2-7; 10 nucleotides agree with TRBD1. The germline V gene has CDR1 SGHRS and CDR2 YFSETQ. The V gene end was trimmed by 5 bases and the J gene end by 1 base; junction bases not matched to a gene: 6. The CDR3 is 15 residues long. The CDR3 spells CASRSPGQGSYEQYF. The CDR3 nucleotides read TGCGCCAGCAGATCCCCGGGACAGGGGTCCTACGAGCAGTACTTC.

This clonotype has just a few counts. V is TRBV6-1 and J is TRBJ2-4, with a possible D match to TRBD2 (6 bases). V lost 6 bases, J lost 0 bases, and 18 bases lay in between. Looked up from germline, CDR1 is MNHNS and CDR2 is SASEGT. The CDR3 runs 17 residues. CDR3 sequence (DNA): TGTGCCAGCAGCCCTGTGGCCTCGGGACTAGCCAAAAACATTCAGTACTTC. Its translation: CASSPVASGLAKNIQYF.

V usage is TRBV4-2 and J usage is TRBJ2-5; TRBD2 agrees at 7 bases. This CDR3 spans 16 amino acids. Unmatched junction bases numbered 5, after V lost 1 base and J lost 0 bases. In germline, CDR1 is LGHNA, CDR2 YNFKEQ. CDR3: CASSQGRAGNQETQYF. For the CDR3, the DNA is TGTGCCAGCAGCCAAGGGCGAGCGGGAAACCAAGAGACCCAGTACTTC.

The rearrangement links TRBV3-1 to TRBJ1-6, with unresolved D. Trimming removed 3 bases from V and 2 bases from J, with 11 bases in between. Germline loops: CDR1 LGHDT, CDR2 YNNKEL (reference sequence). This CDR3 has 16 amino acids. The CDR3 is CASSQVVSAYNSPLHF. Written as DNA, the CDR3 is TGTGCCAGCAGCCAGGTCGTCAGCGCCTATAATTCACCCCTCCACTTT.

This clonotype was counted only a few times. CDR3 DNA: TGTGCCAGCAGTTGGACTAGCAGGTGGTACGAGCAGTACTTC. Its translation is CASSWTSRWYEQYF. The V gene is TRBV28, the J gene TRBJ2-7; TRBD2 matches 8 bases. Germline assignment: CDR1 MDHEN and CDR2 SYDVKM. The CDR3 runs to 14 residues. Unmatched junction bases numbered 6, after V lost 4 bases and J lost 4 bases. The full variable domain, in which reference TRBV28 and TRBJ2-7 provide the parts outside the CDR3, is DVKVTQSSRYLVKRTGEKVFLECVQDMDHENMFWYRQDPGLGLRLIYFSYDVKMKEKGDIPEGYSVSREKKERFSLILESASTNQTSMYLCASSWTSRWYEQYFGPGTRLTVT.

In its sample, this clonotype was seen a few times. The chain carries TRBV15 and TRBJ2-5; D is ambiguous. The CDR3 covers 15 residues. V lost 1 base and J lost 5, with 14 bases in between. CDR1 is LNHNV, CDR2 YYDKDF, per germline (reference sequence). The CDR3 protein is CATSRGTPGRETQYF. DNA for the CDR3: TGTGCCACCAGCAGAGGTACCCCGGGTAGGGAGACCCAGTACTTC.

Only a few counts were recorded for this clonotype. The V call is TRBV15, the J call TRBJ2-1; no clear D. CDR1 and CDR2 from the germline V gene are LNHNV and YYDKDF (reference sequence). V was cut by 0 bases and J by 4 bases, with 13 bases left in between. The CDR3 is made up of 16 amino acids. The CDR3 sequence: CATSRDRGFSYNEQFF. The CDR3 coding sequence is TGTGCCACCAGCAGAGATCGCGGCTTTTCATACAATGAGCAGTTCTTC.

The CDR3 sequence: CASRARDSRTDTQYF. The CDR3 DNA reads TGTGCCAGCAGAGCCCGGGACAGCCGCACAGATACGCAGTATTTT. This rearrangement joins TRBV6-4 to TRBJ2-3, with 7 bases lining up with TRBD1. The junction had 7 bases not matched to a gene; V was cut back by 6 bases and J by 1 base. The CDR3 sequence is 15 residues long. Germline CDR1 is MRHNA and CDR2 is SNTAGT.

The chain employs TRBV12-3 or TRBV12-4 and TRBJ2-3; the match to TRBD2 covers 15 bases. The trim removed 6 bases at V and 5 bases at J, leaving 6 bases unmatched. This CDR3 spans 16 amino acids. CDR3 sequence: CASRDGTSGGRDTQYF. For the CDR3, the DNA is TGTGCCAGCAGGGACGGGACTAGCGGGGGGCGAGATACGCAGTATTTT.

The rearrangement joins TRBV4-2 to TRBJ2-1; 8 bases align to TRBD2. V gave up 0 bases and J gave up 2 bases; unmatched junction bases: 3. The germline V gene has CDR1 LGHNA and CDR2 YNFKEQ. There are 16 residues in the CDR3. Written as DNA, the CDR3 is TGTGCCAGCAGCCAAGAGGCTAGCGGGCCCTACAATGAGCAGTTCTTC. Translation gives CASSQEASGPYNEQFF.

This sequence joins TRBV7-2 and TRBJ2-6; D not resolved. This CDR3 spans 14 amino acids. With 2 bases removed from V and 3 bases from J, the gap between germline ends came to 5 bases. In germline, CDR1 is SGHTA, CDR2 FQGNSA. CDR3: CASSLPGGANVLTF. In DNA form, the CDR3 reads TGTGCCAGCAGCTTACCGGGTGGGGCCAACGTCCTGACTTTC.

This clonotype was detected a few times. The chain uses TRBV5-1 and TRBJ1-3; possibly TRBD1 for D (6 bases). With 4 bases removed from V and 4 bases from J, the gap between germline ends came to 12 bases. This CDR3 region has 14 residues. Germline V gives CDR1 SGHRS, CDR2 YFSETQ. The CDR3 DNA reads as TGCGCCAGCAGCCTCACAGGGTTGGGAAACACCATATATTTT. Translated: CASSLTGLGNTIYF.

V is TRBV10-3 and J is TRBJ1-6; D is perhaps TRBD1 (6 bases). Per the germline V gene, CDR1 is ENHRY and CDR2 is SYGVKD. The CDR3 is 13 amino acids. Trimming took off 3 bases at V and 9 bases at J, with 9 bases between the two ends. CDR3 sequence (DNA): TGTGCCATCAGTGAATACAGGGTTTCACCCCTCCACTTT. Translated: CAISEYRVSPLHF.

The rearrangement uses TRBV2 and TRBJ2-1; D remains ambiguous. Germline CDR1 SNHLY, CDR2 FYNNEI. V lost 6 bases to trimming and J lost 0 bases, with 15 bases between them. The CDR3 covers 16 residues. CDR3 sequence reads: CASSATRLTSYNEQFF. As DNA, the CDR3 is TGTGCCAGCAGCGCAACCCGACTGACCTCCTACAATGAGCAGTTCTTC.

The chain recombines TRBV12-3 or TRBV12-4 with TRBJ2-7; D possibly corresponds to TRBD1 (6 bases). This CDR3 is 13 amino acids long. V was trimmed by 6 bases and J by 3 bases, leaving 12 bases between them. The DNA for the CDR3 is TGTGCCAGCAGGGCACAGGGCTTCTACGAGCAGTACTTC. Amino acids: CASRAQGFYEQYF.

This clonotype showed up just a few times. This CDR3 reads CASSAHSGNTIYF. The CDR3 nucleotides are TGTGCCAGCAGTGCCCACTCTGGAAACACCATATATTTT. The rearrangement uses TRBV7-9 and TRBJ1-3; D remains ambiguous. This CDR3 has 13 amino acids. The V end was cut by 6 bases, the J end by 0 bases, with 6 bases between. CDR1 SEHNR and CDR2 FQNEAQ come from the germline V gene (reference sequence).